Shown below are 23 T cell receptor beta chains from a single sample sequenced in a study of blood T cell repertoires in COVID-19. This table comes from immunoSEQ multiplex PCR, and its TCRdb copy is limited to in-frame clones, with some not included. In the table there are fewer than 450,000 clones, more than 75% of which are singletons. Source material: peripheral blood. These TCRs come from a woman aged 50 to 60 with COVID-19, enrolled during active disease.

Comment on this clone: This same CDR3 is encoded by further DNA sequences in the sample. The chain recombines TRBV7-2 with TRBJ2-1; 11 bases map to TRBD2. The CDR3 runs 16 residues. V dropped 1 base and J dropped 4; count of bases not matched to a gene: 3. Germline V gives CDR1 SGHTA, CDR2 FQGNSA. The CDR3 bases are TGTGCCAGCAGCTTAGTAGGGACTAGCGGATACAATGAGCAGTTCTTC. Encoded protein: CASSLVGTSGYNEQFF.

The chain uses TRBV15 and TRBJ2-6; 7 bases agree with TRBD1. The CDR3 is 15 amino acids. With 7 bases clipped from V and 0 bases from J, the junction kept 3 bases outside the gene matches. Germline V gene lookup returns CDR1 LNHNV and CDR2 YYDKDF (reference sequence). The CDR3 region has the DNA TGTGCCACCATACAGGGGACCTCTGGGGCCAACGTCCTGACTTTC. It yields the protein CATIQGTSGANVLTF.

This chain uses TRBV6-5 with TRBJ2-3; a weak D match, TRBD2 (5 bases). The CDR3 has 15 amino acids. Germline CDR1 reads MNHEY; CDR2 reads SVGAGI. V was clipped by 2 bases and J by 2 bases, with 11 bases between them. CDR3 DNA: TGTGCCAGCAGTTACCCCGGACTCGCCACAGATACGCAGTATTTT. It yields the protein CASSYPGLATDTQYF.

The chain's CDR3 is CASSLGGLAGERNEQFF. The CDR3, as DNA: TGTGCCAGCAGCTTAGGTGGTCTAGCGGGAGAACGAAATGAGCAGTTCTTC. The chain has TRBV7-9 and TRBJ2-1; 10 bases line up with TRBD2. J was trimmed by 7 bases and V by 1 base; bases with no gene match: 10. Germline V lookup: CDR1 SEHNR, CDR2 FQNEAQ (reference sequence). CDR3 size: 17 residues. Supplemented by reference TRBV7-9 and TRBJ2-1, the full variable domain reads DTGVSQNPRHKITKRGQNVTFRCDPISEHNRLYWYRQTLGQGPEFLTYFQNEAQLEKSRLLSDRFSAERPKGSFSTLEIQRTEQGDSAMYLCASSLGGLAGERNEQFFGPGTRLTVL.

A single count supports this clone. The chain recombines TRBV24-1 with TRBJ1-1; no definite D call. V was clipped by 4 bases and J by 3 bases, with 8 bases between them. The CDR3 is 13 residues long. The germline V gene has CDR1 KGHDR and CDR2 SFDVKD. CDR3 bases: TGTGCCACCAGTGAATCTTCGTACACTGAAGCTTTCTTT. Protein sequence: CATSESSYTEAFF.

This chain joins TRBV6-1 and TRBJ1-2; 7 bases are a match to TRBD1. The CDR3 has 13 amino acids. V shed 3 bases, J shed 2 bases, and the junction held 0 bases outside the gene matches. Germline CDR1 and CDR2: MNHNS and SASEGT. CDR3 in DNA: TGTGCCAGCAGTGAGACAGGGAACTATGGCTACACCTTC. Its protein product is CASSETGNYGYTF.

This clone was picked up a small number of times. The CDR3 region has the DNA TGTGCCAGCAGCTTGGTGTCAGGGATTACTGCTGGAAACACCATATATTTT. This translates into CASSLVSGITAGNTIYF. The genes are TRBV5-5 and TRBJ1-3, with D perhaps matching TRBD1 (5 bases). The CDR3 sequence is 17 residues long. V was clipped by 0 bases and J by 2 bases, with 15 bases between them. Germline loops: CDR1 SGHKS, CDR2 YYEKEE (reference sequence).

The chain links TRBV10-1 to TRBJ2-3, with unresolved D. This CDR3 comprises 15 residues. Per germline, CDR1 WNHNN and CDR2 SYGVQD (reference sequence). Trimming took off 6 bases at V and 1 base at J, with 14 bases between the two ends. The CDR3, as DNA: TGCGCCAGCAGGCCTACCCTCCTAGGCACAGATACGCAGTATTTT. This encodes CASRPTLLGTDTQYF.

The chain is built from TRBV28 and TRBJ2-5; TRBD2 matches 11 bases. The V segment lost 1 base and the J segment 5 bases; nucleotides outside the gene matches: 3. The germline CDR1 and CDR2 sequences are MDHEN and SYDVKM. CDR3 length: 15 residues. CDR3: CASSLLAGGGETQYF. For the CDR3, the DNA is TGTGCCAGCAGTTTATTAGCGGGAGGGGGGGAGACCCAGTACTTC.

This chain joins TRBV18 and TRBJ2-1; 9 positions match TRBD2. J lost 3 bases, V lost 3 bases, and 6 bases had no gene match. Germline assignment: CDR1 KGHSH and CDR2 LQKENI. The CDR3 sequence is 16 residues long. CDR3 bases: TGTGCCAGCTCACCGAGTACTAGCGGGTACTACAATGAGCAGTTCTTC. Its protein product is CASSPSTSGYYNEQFF.

This chain uses TRBV19 with TRBJ1-5, with 7 bases that match TRBD1. This CDR3 contains 16 residues. V shed 7 bases, J shed 4 bases, and the junction held 13 bases outside the gene matches. The V gene's germline CDR1 is LNHDA and CDR2 SQIVND (reference sequence). The CDR3, as DNA: TGTGCCAGTACCGATTCCTGGACAGGCGGTAATCAGCCCCAGCATTTT. Translation: CASTDSWTGGNQPQHF.

V gene TRBV3-1 (or the pseudogene TRBV3-2) combines with J gene TRBJ2-1, with 7 positions matching TRBD1. This CDR3 is built from 16 residues. The trim removed 7 bases at V and 6 bases at J, leaving 15 bases unmatched. Germline V gene sequence: CDR1 LGHDT, CDR2 YNNKEL (reference sequence). The CDR3 DNA reads TGTGCCAGCACCTCCTTAGGAGACAGGGTCCTCAATGAGCAGTTCTTC. As protein: CASTSLGDRVLNEQFF.

V and J are TRBV20-1 and TRBJ2-1; TRBD2 matches at 7 bases. J lost 5 bases, V lost 3 bases, and 10 bases had no gene match. CDR1 DFQATT and CDR2 SNEGSKA come from the germline V gene (reference sequence). This CDR3 has 15 residues. CDR3 residues: CSASRGRARDNEQFF. DNA of the CDR3: TGCAGTGCTAGTCGAGGGAGGGCCAGGGACAATGAGCAGTTCTTC.

The CDR3 sequence: CASSPRSSTSPQETQYF. The CDR3 coding sequence is TGCGCCAGCAGCCCCCGAAGCTCGACTAGCCCCCAAGAGACCCAGTACTTC. J is TRBJ2-5 and V is TRBV4-3; 7 bases fit TRBD2. The CDR3 has 17 amino acids. CDR1 is LGHNA, CDR2 YSLEER, per germline. V was pared by 4 bases and J by 1 base, with 12 bases of the junction left unmatched.

The rearrangement joins TRBV12-5 to TRBJ1-1; 7 bases line up with TRBD1. The CDR3 runs 15 residues. The V gene end was trimmed by 5 bases and the J gene end by 0 bases; junction bases not matched to a gene: 6. Germline values: CDR1 LGHNT, CDR2 FRNRAP. CDR3 nucleotides: TGTGCTAGTGGTGAGGGACAGTTGATGAACACTGAAGCTTTCTTT. This sequence encodes CASGEGQLMNTEAFF.

This clone occurred many times. The genes are TRBV7-9 and TRBJ1-1, with 8 bases that match TRBD1. Trimming at V came to 6 bases and at J to 5 bases, leaving 8 bases not matched to a gene. This CDR3 is 14 amino acids long. Germline values: CDR1 SEHNR, CDR2 FQNEAQ (reference sequence). CDR3 protein: CASRARGLGTEAFF. As DNA, the CDR3 is TGTGCCAGCAGGGCCAGGGGGCTGGGGACTGAAGCTTTCTTT.

The sample holds many counts of this clone. This chain links TRBV30 with TRBJ2-1; no definite D call. V lost 1 base, J lost 4 bases, and 23 bases lay in between. Germline V CDR1 and CDR2: GTSNPN, SVGIG (reference sequence). The CDR3 has 18 amino acids. CDR3 protein: CAWSETKLGAIPYNEQFF. CDR3 DNA: TGTGCCTGGAGTGAAACTAAATTAGGTGCAATTCCATACAATGAGCAGTTCTTC.

The chain couples TRBV11-2 to TRBJ1-3, with a weak D call TRBD1 (6 bases). Between the trimmed V and J ends, which lost 4 bases and 0 bases, there was a span of 10 bases. The CDR3 has 15 residues. Germline V gives CDR1 SGHAT, CDR2 FQNNGV. The CDR3: CASSSQGFSGNTIYF. In DNA, the CDR3 is TGTGCCAGCAGCTCTCAGGGGTTCTCTGGAAACACCATATATTTT.

The V gene is TRBV7-9, the J gene TRBJ1-4, with 9 bases identical to TRBD1. The junction had 6 bases not matched to a gene; V was cut back by 1 base and J by 6 bases. The CDR3 has 16 amino acids. Germline CDR1 reads SEHNR; CDR2 reads FQNEAQ (reference sequence). CDR3 DNA sequence: TGTGCCAGCAGCTTAGACCCAGGACAGGGGTATGAAAAACTGTTTTTT. Amino acids: CASSLDPGQGYEKLFF.

The chain has TRBV27 and TRBJ2-7; tentatively, D is TRBD2 (6 bases). CDR1 MNHEY and CDR2 SMNVEV come from the germline V gene (reference sequence). The CDR3 has 14 amino acids. For the CDR3, the DNA is TGTGCTACCTCCTTTGGGGGGAGCTCCTACGAGCAGTACTTC. The encoded protein is CATSFGGSSYEQYF.

The chain joins TRBV7-2 to TRBJ2-1; possibly TRBD2 for D (5 bases). CDR3 length equals 17 residues. Trimming removed 5 bases from V and 0 bases from J, with 17 bases in between. Per germline, CDR1 SGHTA and CDR2 FQGNSA. In DNA, the CDR3 is TGTGCCAGCAGCCGCCCCGGCGGGCAGAGCTCCTACAATGAGCAGTTCTTC. Protein: CASSRPGGQSSYNEQFF.

The chain uses TRBV24-1 and TRBJ2-1, with D tentatively TRBD1 (6 bases). The CDR3 is 15 amino acids. The germline V and J ends were trimmed by 5 bases and 5 bases, with 15 bases remaining between them. Germline V gives CDR1 KGHDR, CDR2 SFDVKD. The chain's CDR3 is CATSGDTGPNNEQFF. CDR3 bases: TGTGCCACCAGTGGGGACACCGGACCCAACAATGAGCAGTTCTTC.

The rearrangement links TRBV11-2 to TRBJ2-3, with D tentatively TRBD2 (6 bases). CDR3 length equals 14 residues. Trimming removed 1 base at V and 2 bases at J, with 7 bases between. The germline V gene encodes CDR1 SGHAT and CDR2 FQNNGV. CDR3 sequence (DNA): TGTGCCAGCAGCTTAGTACTAGCCACAGATACGCAGTATTTT. Translated, it gives CASSLVLATDTQYF.